The rows below give T cell receptor beta chains drawn from one sample of a study of response to subunit inactivated influenza vaccine. TCRdb reprocessed the RT-PCR reads via MiXCR and lists one record per CDR3 protein. This table holds roughly 700,000 distinct CDR3 sequences, about 14% found once. Source: PBMCs from blood, taken 14 to 15 days before vaccination. These receptor sequences come from a man in his fifties or sixties who received an inactivated influenza vaccine. Each CDR3 is given with its conserved first and last residue. D genes are given only for firm matches. Some rows have no size entry. The others give once, few or many, or a class for an expanded clone.

D	J	size	V	CDR3	DNA
-	TRBJ1-1	-	TRBV6-1	CATEGDAWTEAFF	TGTGCCACTGAAGGGGACGCTTGGACTGAAGCTTTCTTT
-	TRBJ2-1	many	TRBV12-3/TRBV12-4	CASSPQDGLYNEQFF	TGTGCCAGCAGTCCGCAGGACGGCCTATACAATGAGCAGTTCTTC
-	TRBJ2-1	-	TRBV5-1	CASSLEGSAIYNEQFF	TGCGCCAGCAGCTTGGAGGGGAGCGCCATTTACAATGAGCAGTTCTTC
-	TRBJ2-5	few	TRBV12-3/TRBV12-4	CASSLGGGGPLRETQYF	TGTGCCAGCAGTTTAGGTGGGGGGGGCCCCCTTCGAGAGACCCAGTACTTC
-	TRBJ2-7	few	TRBV20-1	CKAEGGYEQYF	TGCAAAGCCGAGGGGGGCTACGAGCAGTACTTC
-	TRBJ1-2	many	TRBV20-1	CSAREPPPTF	TGCAGTGCTAGAGAGCCCCCACCCACCTTC
TRBD1	TRBJ2-1	many	TRBV2	CASRDPGQGIYDEQFF	TGTGCCAGCAGAGACCCGGGACAGGGGATATACGATGAGCAGTTCTTC
TRBD1	TRBJ2-3	-	TRBV4-2	CASEGLPGQGKDTQYF	TGTGCCAGCGAAGGATTGCCGGGACAGGGGAAAGATACGCAGTATTTT
TRBD1	TRBJ1-2	many	TRBV7-2	CASSAGTGVGYTF	TGTGCCAGCAGTGCCGGGACAGGGGTCGGCTACACCTTC
-	TRBJ2-7	few	TRBV4-3	CASSQGTGTRYEQYF	TGCGCCAGCAGCCAGGGGACAGGGACTAGGTACGAGCAGTACTTC
TRBD1	TRBJ2-1	few	TRBV29-1	CSVARATGARNEQFF	TGCAGCGTTGCGCGAGCGACAGGGGCTAGGAATGAGCAGTTCTTC
-	TRBJ1-4	few	TRBV4-1	CASSPRIPTNEKLFF	TGCGCCAGCAGCCCTAGAATTCCAACTAATGAAAAACTGTTTTTT
-	TRBJ2-5	-	TRBV14	CASSSKPDRFSTQYF	TGTGCCAGCAGCTCGAAACCCGACAGGTTCTCGACCCAGTACTTC
-	TRBJ1-2	-	TRBV28	CASSSFIGPANYGYTF	TGTGCCAGCAGTTCCTTTATCGGACCGGCTAACTATGGCTACACCTTC
-	TRBJ1-5	few	TRBV12-3/TRBV12-4	CASREGNQPQHF	TGTGCCAGCAGGGAGGGGAATCAGCCCCAGCATTTT
-	TRBJ2-1	few	TRBV7-2	CASSYAVGRGHNEQFF	TGTGCCAGCAGCTACGCCGTGGGCCGGGGTCACAATGAGCAGTTCTTC
-	TRBJ2-3	-	TRBV5-1	CASLHTDTQYF	TGCGCCAGCTTACACACAGATACGCAGTATTTT
TRBD2	TRBJ2-1	few	TRBV10-3	CAISEGTRVNEQFF	TGTGCCATCAGTGAGGGGACTAGGGTGAATGAGCAGTTCTTC
-	TRBJ1-6	-	TRBV7-2	CASSLGHSYLHF	TGTGCCAGCAGCCTGGGACATTCATACCTCCACTTT
-	TRBJ2-1	-	TRBV5-6	CASSLGAGRTNEQFF	TGTGCCAGCAGCTTGGGCGCAGGGCGTACCAATGAGCAGTTCTTC
-	TRBJ1-5	-	TRBV20-1	CSATGGNNQPQHF	TGCAGTGCCACCGGGGGTAACAATCAGCCCCAGCATTTT
TRBD1	TRBJ1-1	many	TRBV6-1	CASRPGTANTEAFF	TGTGCCAGCAGACCCGGGACAGCCAACACTGAAGCTTTCTTT
-	TRBJ1-2	-	TRBV3-1	CASSQERINYGYTF	TGTGCCAGCAGCCAAGAAAGGATTAACTATGGCTACACCTTC
-	TRBJ1-1	few	TRBV7-6	CASSLEGPRVNTEAFF	TGTGCCAGCAGCTTAGAGGGCCCGAGGGTGAACACTGAAGCTTTCTTT
TRBD2	TRBJ2-1	many	TRBV5-5	CASDQGLGFSYNEQFF	TGTGCCAGCGATCAGGGACTAGGGTTTTCCTACAATGAGCAGTTCTTC
TRBD1	TRBJ1-4	few	TRBV20-1	CSARGQGGDEKLFF	TGCAGTGCTAGAGGACAGGGTGGGGATGAAAAACTGTTTTTT
-	TRBJ2-2	many	TRBV4-3	CASSQDRSGLNTGELFF	TGCGCCAGCAGCCAAGATCGTAGCGGTCTTAACACCGGGGAGCTGTTTTTT
-	TRBJ2-3	few	TRBV20-1	CSAPVADPSTDTQYF	TGCAGTGCTCCGGTAGCGGACCCCAGCACAGATACGCAGTATTTT
TRBD2	TRBJ2-1	-	TRBV4-1	CASSHVQVFREGPYNEQFF	TGCGCCAGCAGCCACGTACAGGTCTTTCGGGAGGGCCCCTACAATGAGCAGTTCTTC
TRBD2	TRBJ2-3	few	TRBV27	CASSSRRPAGGPDTQYF	TGTGCCAGCAGCTCTAGAAGGCCAGCGGGAGGGCCAGATACGCAGTATTTT
TRBD1	TRBJ1-5	few	TRBV29-1	CSVALGGQGNQPQHF	TGCAGCGTGGCCTTGGGGGGACAGGGGAATCAGCCCCAGCATTTT
TRBD2	TRBJ2-3	once	TRBV18	CASSGLGGGMTDTQYF	TGTGCCAGCTCAGGCCTCGGGGGGGGCATGACAGATACGCAGTATTTT
TRBD2	TRBJ2-7	few	TRBV4-2	CASSQGASGLYEQYF	TGTGCCAGCAGCCAAGGGGCTAGCGGATTGTACGAGCAGTACTTC
TRBD1	TRBJ2-3	few	TRBV7-9	CASSLAGQDITDTQYF	TGTGCCAGCAGCTTAGCAGGACAGGATATCACAGATACGCAGTATTTT
-	TRBJ2-3	-	TRBV20-1	CSARGRGPTDTQYF	TGCAGTGCTAGGGGCAGGGGCCCCACAGATACGCAGTATTTT